Following are 18 T cell receptor beta chains from one sample sequenced in a study of OX40 agonist ivuxolimab in advanced cancers. Generated by immunoSEQ multiplex PCR, the TCRdb table keeps only in-frame clones and is missing some. The sample lists under 90,000 clones; nearly 90% were seen once. The source was CD4+ or CD8+ T cells sorted from blood, collected in a trial of the OX40 agonist ivuxolimab. These receptors were collected from an adult with an advanced solid tumor such as melanoma, head and neck, liver or kidney cancer.

This chain joins TRBV29-1 and TRBJ2-5; D is possibly TRBD1 (5 bases). The CDR3 is made up of 11 amino acids. V was cut by 5 bases and J by 4 bases, with 8 bases left in between. Germline CDR1 is SQVTM and CDR2 is ANQGSEA. The CDR3 sequence is CSVLTGETQYF. The DNA for the CDR3 is TGCAGCGTTCTTACAGGAGAGACCCAGTACTTC.

V gene TRBV19 combines with J gene TRBJ2-6; D is undetermined. CDR1 LNHDA and CDR2 SQIVND come from the germline V gene (reference sequence). Trimming pared 2 bases from V and 2 bases from J, leaving 1 base between. This CDR3 is built from 13 residues. The CDR3 DNA is TGTGCCAGTAGTATAACTGGGGCCAACGTCCTGACTTTC. It translates to CASSITGANVLTF.

The V and J genes are TRBV18 and TRBJ1-3; D ambiguous. CDR1 is KGHSH and CDR2 is LQKENI in the germline V gene. The CDR3 has 18 amino acids. Trimming cost V 3 bases and J 0 bases, with 18 bases left between them. For the CDR3, the DNA is TGTGCCAGCTCACCGCCTTCCCGTCTTGGTGTCTCTGGAAACACCATATATTTT. Protein: CASSPPSRLGVSGNTIYF.

This clone appeared once. The rearrangement uses TRBV18 and TRBJ2-5; D is unresolved. V gave up 5 bases and J gave up 1 base, with 11 bases separating them. Germline values: CDR1 KGHSH, CDR2 LQKENI. The CDR3 is 14 amino acids. The CDR3 DNA reads TGTGCCAGCTCATTCGTCGCAGCCCAAGAGACCCAGTACTTC. As protein: CASSFVAAQETQYF.

The DNA for the CDR3 is TGTGCCAGCAGTAAAAGGGACCTTGAAGCTTTCTTT. This translates into CASSKRDLEAFF. The rearrangement uses TRBV2 and TRBJ1-1, with D perhaps matching TRBD1 (5 bases). Germline V CDR1 and CDR2: SNHLY, FYNNEI. The CDR3 runs 12 residues. V was clipped by 5 bases and J by 7 bases, with 11 bases between them.

V and J are TRBV7-8 and TRBJ2-1, with TRBD2 matching over 13 bases. Per germline, CDR1 SGHVS and CDR2 FQNEAQ. Trimming at V came to 4 bases and at J to 5 bases, leaving 2 bases not matched to a gene. The CDR3 extends over 15 amino acids. CDR3 amino acids: CASSSGLAGDNEQFF. In nucleotides, the CDR3 is TGTGCCAGCAGCTCTGGACTAGCGGGAGACAATGAGCAGTTCTTC. The full variable domain, completed using reference TRBV7-8 and TRBJ2-1, is GAGVSQSPRYKVAKRGQDVALRCDPISGHVSLFWYQQALGQGPEFLTYFQNEAQLDKSGLPSDRFFAERPEGSVSTLKIQRTQQEDSAVYLCASSSGLAGDNEQFFGPGTRLTVL.

V is TRBV2 and J is TRBJ2-2, with 8 bases that match TRBD1. Trimming removed 4 bases from V and 4 bases from J; junction bases left unmatched: 2. CDR3 length: 14 amino acids. Germline V gene data show CDR1 as SNHLY and CDR2 as FYNNEI. CDR3: CASSGTGFTGELFF. The CDR3 DNA reads TGTGCCAGCAGTGGGACAGGGTTCACCGGGGAGCTGTTTTTT.

This sequence joins TRBV7-2 and TRBJ2-2, with TRBD2 matching 7 bases. Per the germline V gene, CDR1 is SGHTA and CDR2 is FQGNSA. CDR3 length: 16 residues. V lost 3 bases, J lost 5 bases, and 9 bases stayed unmatched. This CDR3 reads CASSFVGGSVTGELFF. The CDR3 region has the DNA TGTGCCAGCAGCTTCGTCGGCGGGAGCGTAACCGGGGAGCTGTTTTTT.

The chain joins TRBV11-2 to TRBJ2-7; 12 bases fit TRBD2. V shed 5 bases and J 10 bases; nucleotides not matched to a gene: 9. In germline, CDR1 is SGHAT, CDR2 FQNNGV. CDR3 length: 14 residues. This CDR3 is CASSETPGLAGQYF. The CDR3 coding sequence is TGTGCCAGCAGCGAAACTCCGGGACTAGCGGGCCAGTACTTC. Variable domain in full (rest from reference TRBV11-2 and TRBJ2-7): EAGVAQSPRYKIIEKRQSVAFWCNPISGHATLYWYQQILGQGPKLLIQFQNNGVVDDSQLPKDRFSAERLKGVDSTLKIQPAKLEDSAVYLCASSETPGLAGQYFGPGTRLTVT.

This sequence joins TRBV7-2 and TRBJ2-7; 9 nucleotides match TRBD1. Germline-derived CDR1 and CDR2 are SGHTA and FQGNSA. V dropped 5 bases and J dropped 2; count of bases not matched to a gene: 4. The CDR3 is made up of 14 amino acids. The DNA of the CDR3 is TGTGCCAGCAGCGCCCGGGACAGGGCCTACGAGCAGTACTTC. Translation gives CASSARDRAYEQYF.

This chain links TRBV6-5 with TRBJ2-3; D is undetermined. V lost 4 bases, J lost 0 bases, and 5 bases lay in between. CDR1 MNHEY and CDR2 SVGAGI come from the germline V gene. This CDR3 has 13 residues. The CDR3 nucleotides read TGTGCCAGCAGTTCGCCGAGCACAGATACGCAGTATTTT. Residues: CASSSPSTDTQYF.

This clone was seen once. The rearrangement links TRBV9 to TRBJ2-6; no firm D call. The CDR3 covers 14 residues. Germline lookup yields CDR1 SGDLS and CDR2 YYNGEE. V lost 0 bases and J lost 0, with 1 base in between. CDR3 in amino acids: CASSVASGANVLTF. In DNA form, the CDR3 reads TGTGCCAGCAGCGTAGCCTCTGGGGCCAACGTCCTGACTTTC.

The chain has TRBV7-2 and TRBJ1-6, with a tentative D call TRBD1 (5 bases). Germline-derived CDR1 and CDR2 are SGHTA and FQGNSA. V was pared by 1 base and J by 8 bases, with 9 bases between. This CDR3 contains 14 residues. CDR3 region: CASSLVGGDSPLHF. The DNA for the CDR3 is TGTGCCAGCAGCTTAGTCGGGGGGGATTCACCCCTCCACTTT.

The rearrangement uses TRBV15 and TRBJ1-3, with 7 bases aligning to TRBD1. Unmatched junction bases numbered 8, after V lost 2 bases and J lost 7 bases. Germline values: CDR1 LNHNV, CDR2 YYDKDF (reference sequence). The CDR3 spans 15 residues. DNA for the CDR3: TGTGCCACCAGCAGACCCTCAAAACAGGGGAACACCATATATTTT. Its translation: CATSRPSKQGNTIYF.

This chain connects TRBV5-1 to TRBJ2-3; no clear D. Germline V gene lookup returns CDR1 SGHRS and CDR2 YFSETQ. CDR3 length equals 14 residues. Trimming shortened V by 7 bases and J by 1 base, and 13 bases separated the two germline ends. CDR3 loop: CASGHDKGTDTQYF. Written as DNA, the CDR3 is TGCGCCAGCGGCCATGACAAAGGCACAGATACGCAGTATTTT.

This chain connects TRBV19 to TRBJ2-1; TRBD2 matches at 8 bases. The CDR3 is 15 residues long. Unmatched junction bases numbered 5, after V lost 5 bases and J lost 2 bases. Per the germline V gene, CDR1 is LNHDA and CDR2 is SQIVND (reference sequence). CDR3 DNA: TGTGCCAGTAGTGTGCCAGCGGGAGCCTACAATGAGCAGTTCTTC. Amino acids: CASSVPAGAYNEQFF. Looking up the rest from reference TRBV19 and TRBJ2-1 gives the full variable domain: DGGITQSPKYLFRKEGQNVTLSCEQNLNHDAMYWYRQDPGQGLRLIYYSQIVNDFQKGDIAEGYSVSREKKESFPLTVTSAQKNPTAFYLCASSVPAGAYNEQFFGPGTRLTVL.

The CDR3 is CASSSRGGYGYTF. In DNA, the CDR3 is TGTGCCAGCAGCTCCAGGGGTGGGTATGGCTACACCTTC. This chain joins TRBV5-5 and TRBJ1-2, with a tentative D call TRBD1 (6 bases). This CDR3 contains 13 residues. Germline loops: CDR1 SGHKS, CDR2 YYEKEE (reference sequence). Trimming left V 3 bases short and J 5 bases short, with 11 bases between.

The V call is TRBV6-5, the J call TRBJ2-7; no reliable D call. This CDR3 is 14 amino acids long. Trimming cost V 6 bases and J 2 bases, with 14 bases left between them. CDR1 is MNHEY, CDR2 SVGAGI, per germline. The CDR3 DNA reads as TGTGCCAGCAGCTCCCCGGACGTAGCCTACGAGCAGTACTTC. Translating gives CASSSPDVAYEQYF.